Detailed here is one T cell receptor (beta chain). The protocol was immunoSEQ multiplex PCR, while the TCRdb copy is restricted to in-frame clones and leaves out a portion. The profile shows nearly 400,000 clones, nearly 90% of them singletons. This record comes from a study of blood T cell repertoires in COVID-19. Study context: PBMCs, B-cell-depleted T cells, or T cells provided the cDNA or gDNA that made up the material.

Donors in Cohort 3 counted as recovered after two negative PCRs, clearance, or symptom resolution. Trimming at V came to 1 base and at J to 2 bases, leaving 5 bases not matched to a gene. The germline V gene encodes CDR1 MGHRA and CDR2 YSYEKL. This CDR3 comprises 16 residues. This chain links TRBV4-1 with TRBJ2-7; 10 bases map to TRBD2. The TCR comes from a woman aged 30 to 39 who had recovered from COVID-19. The sequencing sample was made of PBMCs or T cells enriched from blood (not recorded which). Here the CDR3 reads CASSQASGLATYEQYF. CDR3 sequence (DNA): TGCGCCAGCAGCCAAGCCTCGGGACTAGCGACCTACGAGCAGTACTTC.